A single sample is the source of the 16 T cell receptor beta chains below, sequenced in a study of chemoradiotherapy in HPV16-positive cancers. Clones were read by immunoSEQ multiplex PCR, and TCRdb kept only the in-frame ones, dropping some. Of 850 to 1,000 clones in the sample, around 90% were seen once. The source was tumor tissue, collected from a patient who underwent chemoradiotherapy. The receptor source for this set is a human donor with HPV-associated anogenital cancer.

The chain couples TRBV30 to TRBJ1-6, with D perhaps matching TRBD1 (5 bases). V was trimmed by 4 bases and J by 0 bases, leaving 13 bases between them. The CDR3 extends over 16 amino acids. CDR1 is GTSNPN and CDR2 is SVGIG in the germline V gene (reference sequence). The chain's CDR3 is CAWTRGRSSYNSPLHF. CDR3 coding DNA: TGTGCCTGGACGAGGGGCCGTAGCTCCTATAATTCACCCCTCCACTTT.

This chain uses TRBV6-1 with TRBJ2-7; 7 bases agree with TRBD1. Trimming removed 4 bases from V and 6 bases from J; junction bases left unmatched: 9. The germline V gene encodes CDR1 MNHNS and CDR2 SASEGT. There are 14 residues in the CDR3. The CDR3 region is CASSADRAATEQYF. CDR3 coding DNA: TGTGCCAGCAGTGCAGACAGGGCCGCAACCGAGCAGTACTTC.

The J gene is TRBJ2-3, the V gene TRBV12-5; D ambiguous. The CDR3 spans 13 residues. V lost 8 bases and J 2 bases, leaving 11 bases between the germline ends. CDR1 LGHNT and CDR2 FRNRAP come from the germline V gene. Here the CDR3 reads CASTLDLTDTQYF. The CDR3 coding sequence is TGTGCTAGTACCCTAGATCTCACAGATACGCAGTATTTT. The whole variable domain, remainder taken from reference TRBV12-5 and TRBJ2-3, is DARVTQTPRHKVTEMGQEVTMRCQPILGHNTVFWYRQTMMQGLELLAYFRNRAPLDDSGMPKDRFSAEMPDATLATLKIQPSEPRDSAVYFCASTLDLTDTQYFGPGTRLTVL.

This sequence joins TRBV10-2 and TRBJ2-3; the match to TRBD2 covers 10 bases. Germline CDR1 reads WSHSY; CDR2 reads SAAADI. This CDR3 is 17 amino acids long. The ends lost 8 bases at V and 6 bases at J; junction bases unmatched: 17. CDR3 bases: TGCGCCAGCGGGTGGGAAGCGGGGGGGCATGTGTGGGATACGCAGTATTTT. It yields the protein CASGWEAGGHVWDTQYF.

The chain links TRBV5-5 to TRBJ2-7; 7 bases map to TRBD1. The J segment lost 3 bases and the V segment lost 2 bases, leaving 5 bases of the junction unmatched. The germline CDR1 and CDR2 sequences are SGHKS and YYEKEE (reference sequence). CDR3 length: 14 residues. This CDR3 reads CASSFAGGNYEQYF. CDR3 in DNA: TGTGCCAGCAGCTTTGCAGGGGGTAACTACGAGCAGTACTTC. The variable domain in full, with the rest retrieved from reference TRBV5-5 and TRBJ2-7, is DAGVTQSPTHLIKTRGQQVTLRCSPISGHKSVSWYQQVLGQGPQFIFQYYEKEERGRGNFPDRFSARQFPNYSSELNVNALLLGDSALYLCASSFAGGNYEQYFGPGTRLTVT.

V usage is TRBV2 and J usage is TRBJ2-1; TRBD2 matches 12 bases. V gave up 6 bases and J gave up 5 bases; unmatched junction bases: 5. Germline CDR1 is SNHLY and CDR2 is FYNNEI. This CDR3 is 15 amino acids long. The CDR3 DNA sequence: TGTGCCAGCAGACCCACTAGCGGGGGGAACAATGAGCAGTTCTTC. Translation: CASRPTSGGNNEQFF.

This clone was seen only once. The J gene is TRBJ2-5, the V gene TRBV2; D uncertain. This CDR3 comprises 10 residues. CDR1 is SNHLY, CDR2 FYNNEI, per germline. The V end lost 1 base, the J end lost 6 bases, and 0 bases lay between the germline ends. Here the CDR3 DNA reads TGTGCCAGCAGTGAAGAGACCCAGTACTTC. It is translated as CASSEETQYF.

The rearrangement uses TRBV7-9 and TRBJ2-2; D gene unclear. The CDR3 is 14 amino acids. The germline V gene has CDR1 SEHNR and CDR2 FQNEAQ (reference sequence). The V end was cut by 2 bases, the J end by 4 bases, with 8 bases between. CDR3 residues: CASSLLVTTGELFF. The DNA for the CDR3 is TGTGCCAGCAGCTTATTGGTAACCACCGGGGAGCTGTTTTTT.

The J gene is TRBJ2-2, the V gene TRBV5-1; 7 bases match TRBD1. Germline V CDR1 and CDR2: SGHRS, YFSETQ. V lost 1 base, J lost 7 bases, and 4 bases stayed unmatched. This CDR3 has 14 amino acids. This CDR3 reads CASSLRQGIGELFF. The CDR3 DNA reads TGCGCCAGCAGCTTGCGACAGGGTATCGGGGAGCTGTTTTTT.

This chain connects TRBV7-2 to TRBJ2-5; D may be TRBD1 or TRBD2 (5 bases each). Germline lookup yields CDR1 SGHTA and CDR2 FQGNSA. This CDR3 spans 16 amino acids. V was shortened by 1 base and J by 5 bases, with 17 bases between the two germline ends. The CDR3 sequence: CASSLDLGRRAETQYF. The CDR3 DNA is TGTGCCAGCAGCTTAGACCTGGGACGGCGTGCGGAGACCCAGTACTTC.

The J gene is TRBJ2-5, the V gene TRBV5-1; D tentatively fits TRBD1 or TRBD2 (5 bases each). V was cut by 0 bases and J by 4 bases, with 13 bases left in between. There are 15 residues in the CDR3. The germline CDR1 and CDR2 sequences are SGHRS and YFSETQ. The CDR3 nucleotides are TGCGCCAGCAGCTTGGCCGGCAGGGCGGGAGAGACCCAGTACTTC. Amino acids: CASSLAGRAGETQYF.

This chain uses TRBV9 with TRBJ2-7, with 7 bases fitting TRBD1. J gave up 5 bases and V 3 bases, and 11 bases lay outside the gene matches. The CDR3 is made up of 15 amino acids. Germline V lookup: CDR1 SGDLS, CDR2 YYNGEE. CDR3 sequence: CASSGTGTVLNEQYF. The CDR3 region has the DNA TGTGCCAGCAGCGGAACCGGGACAGTTCTAAACGAGCAGTACTTC.

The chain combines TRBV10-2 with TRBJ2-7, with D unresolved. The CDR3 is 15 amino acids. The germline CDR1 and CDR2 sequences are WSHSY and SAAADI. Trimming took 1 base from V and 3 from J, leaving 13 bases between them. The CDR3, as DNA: TGCGCCAGCAGTGAGTTTTTTGGGCCGGACTACGAGCAGTACTTC. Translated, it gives CASSEFFGPDYEQYF.

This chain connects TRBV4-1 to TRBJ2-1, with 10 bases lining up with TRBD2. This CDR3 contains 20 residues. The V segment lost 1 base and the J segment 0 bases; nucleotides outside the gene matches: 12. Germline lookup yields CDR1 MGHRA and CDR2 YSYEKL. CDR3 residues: CASSQGEGLADGPSYNEQFF. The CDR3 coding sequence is TGCGCCAGCAGCCAAGGGGAAGGACTAGCGGACGGACCCTCCTACAATGAGCAGTTCTTC.

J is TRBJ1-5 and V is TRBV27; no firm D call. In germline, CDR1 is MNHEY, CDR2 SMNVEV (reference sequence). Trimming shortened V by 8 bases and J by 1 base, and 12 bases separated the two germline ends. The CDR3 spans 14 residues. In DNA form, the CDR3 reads TGTGCCAGCGGCGTGCGAGGGAGCAATCAGCCCCAGCATTTT. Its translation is CASGVRGSNQPQHF.

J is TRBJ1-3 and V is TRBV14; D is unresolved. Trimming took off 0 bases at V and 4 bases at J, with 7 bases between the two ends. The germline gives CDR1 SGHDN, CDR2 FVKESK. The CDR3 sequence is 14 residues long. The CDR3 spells CASSQDLKGNTIYF. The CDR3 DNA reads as TGTGCCAGCAGCCAAGATCTGAAGGGAAACACCATATATTTT.